These 22 T cell receptor beta chains share one sample of origin, sequenced in a study of response to subunit inactivated influenza vaccine. MiXCR was run by TCRdb on the RT-PCR reads, yielding one entry per CDR3 protein. The sample holds roughly 790,000 distinct CDR3 sequences, approximately 21% seen once. The sequencing here drew on PBMCs from blood, taken more than 4 days after vaccination. These receptors were collected from a man aged 50 to 59 who received an inactivated influenza vaccine.

This chain connects TRBV3-1 to TRBJ1-2; D not resolved. The ends were cut back, 0 bases at V and 8 bases at J, with 13 bases in the middle. The germline CDR1 and CDR2 sequences are LGHDT and YNNKEL (reference sequence). This CDR3 region has 14 residues. In DNA, the CDR3 is TGTGCCAGCAGCCAAGACTGGCAGCCTAACGGCTACACCTTC. This sequence encodes CASSQDWQPNGYTF.

This clonotype was seen a handful of times. This rearrangement joins TRBV11-2 to TRBJ2-1; 8 nucleotides match TRBD2. This CDR3 is 14 amino acids long. From germline, CDR1 is SGHAT and CDR2 FQNNGV. V dropped 6 bases and J dropped 4; count of bases not matched to a gene: 5. This CDR3 reads CASRRGAGYNEQFF. The CDR3 DNA reads as TGTGCCAGCAGGCGGGGGGCTGGGTACAATGAGCAGTTCTTC.

The rearrangement links TRBV28 to TRBJ1-4; a possible D gene is TRBD1 (5 bases). CDR1 is MDHEN, CDR2 SYDVKM, per germline. CDR3 size: 16 residues. The V end was cut by 5 bases, the J end by 2 bases, with 15 bases between. The CDR3 DNA reads TGTGCCAGCAGTCGGGCTGCGGGACGGACTAATGAAAAACTGTTTTTT. Translation gives CASSRAAGRTNEKLFF.

In this sample, this clonotype turned up a few times. The CDR3 DNA sequence: TGCAGTGCTAGAGATCTCCGGGGGGGGCCAGATGAGCAGTTCTTC. Its translation is CSARDLRGGPDEQFF. The genes are TRBV20-1 and TRBJ2-1; 8 bases map to TRBD2. V gave up 0 bases and J gave up 8 bases; unmatched junction bases: 9. The germline V gene has CDR1 DFQATT and CDR2 SNEGSKA (reference sequence). This CDR3 is 15 amino acids long.

This clonotype occurred many times. This chain connects TRBV5-1 to TRBJ2-7; D unclear. Germline V gene lookup returns CDR1 SGHRS and CDR2 YFSETQ. This CDR3 comprises 13 residues. The ends were cut back, 0 bases at V and 6 bases at J, with 10 bases in the middle. As DNA, the CDR3 is TGCGCCAGCAGCTTGGTCGGCAGCCGCGAGCAGTACTTC. This translates into CASSLVGSREQYF.

This clonotype has more than one count but fewer than ten. The V gene is TRBV20-1, the J gene TRBJ2-3; no clear D gene. Between the trimmed V and J ends, which lost 6 bases and 1 base, there was a span of 20 bases. The CDR3 totals 16 residues. The germline V gene has CDR1 DFQATT and CDR2 SNEGSKA (reference sequence). CDR3 DNA sequence: TGCAGTGCCAGGAGTCACGGAAACCTTCGCACAGATACGCAGTATTTT. This encodes CSARSHGNLRTDTQYF.

For the CDR3, the DNA is TGTGCCAGCAGAATCTCCCAGGGGTCGGGATACAATGAGCAGTTCTTC. Its translation: CASRISQGSGYNEQFF. The J gene is TRBJ2-1, the V gene TRBV12-3 or TRBV12-4; maybe TRBD1 (6 bases). The CDR3 is made up of 16 amino acids. V lost 6 bases, J lost 4 bases, and 19 bases lay in between.

This chain uses TRBV5-1 with TRBJ2-7; 10 bases align to TRBD1. The CDR3 runs to 15 residues. From germline, CDR1 is SGHRS and CDR2 YFSETQ. The J segment lost 4 bases and the V segment lost 4 bases, leaving 8 bases of the junction unmatched. For the CDR3, the DNA is TGCGCCAGCAGCAGGGGACAGGGGTTTGTGTACGAGCAGTACTTC. Its protein product is CASSRGQGFVYEQYF. The full variable domain, rest sourced from reference TRBV5-1 and TRBJ2-7, is KAGVTQTPRYLIKTRGQQVTLSCSPISGHRSVSWYQQTPGQGLQFLFEYFSETQRNKGNFPGRFSGRQFSNSRSEMNVSTLELGDSALYLCASSRGQGFVYEQYFGPGTRLTVT.

This clonotype was seen more than once but under ten times. The chain carries TRBV20-1 and TRBJ1-4, with D uncertain. Deletions cut 2 bases from V and 6 bases from J, with 10 bases between. Per germline, CDR1 DFQATT and CDR2 SNEGSKA (reference sequence). This CDR3 region has 13 residues. CDR3 DNA sequence: TGCAGTGCTAGATTGGACGGGTATGAAAAACTGTTTTTT. It encodes CSARLDGYEKLFF.

The chain couples TRBV9 to TRBJ2-1; maybe TRBD2 (6 bases). V was shortened by 0 bases and J by 2 bases, with 12 bases between the two germline ends. Germline lookup yields CDR1 SGDLS and CDR2 YYNGEE. The CDR3 totals 16 residues. CDR3 nucleotide sequence: TGTGCCAGCAGCGTAGAGGGGACGGGAGCCTACAATGAGCAGTTCTTC. This sequence encodes CASSVEGTGAYNEQFF.

This clonotype occurred a few times. This sequence joins TRBV4-2 and TRBJ1-1, with 7 nucleotides matching TRBD1. With 2 bases clipped from V and 0 bases from J, the junction kept 9 bases outside the gene matches. The CDR3 loop spans 17 amino acids. From germline, CDR1 is LGHNA and CDR2 YNFKEQ. CDR3 DNA sequence: TGTGCCAGCAGCCAAAGGGGGCGACGAGCTATGAACACTGAAGCTTTCTTT. It codes for CASSQRGRRAMNTEAFF.

The chain has TRBV20-1 and TRBJ1-5, with D perhaps TRBD1 (6 bases). There are 15 residues in the CDR3. Looked up from germline, CDR1 is DFQATT and CDR2 is SNEGSKA (reference sequence). With 4 bases removed from V and 6 bases from J, the gap between germline ends came to 19 bases. The CDR3 sequence is CSATAQGPPSQPQHF. As DNA, the CDR3 is TGCAGTGCTACCGCCCAGGGGCCACCAAGTCAGCCCCAGCATTTT.

There are a few counts of this clonotype. The V gene is TRBV9, the J gene TRBJ2-6; D may match TRBD1 or TRBD2 (5 bases each). V was shortened by 0 bases and J by 3 bases, with 10 bases between the two germline ends. CDR1 is SGDLS and CDR2 is YYNGEE in the germline V gene. The CDR3 contains 16 residues. The CDR3 region is CASSVARGFGANVLTF. The DNA for the CDR3 is TGTGCCAGCAGCGTAGCGAGGGGCTTTGGGGCCAACGTCCTGACTTTC. Supplemented by reference TRBV9 and TRBJ2-6, the full variable domain reads DSGVTQTPKHLITATGQRVTLRCSPRSGDLSVYWYQQSLDQGLQFLIQYYNGEERAKGNILERFSAQQFPDLHSELNLSSLELGDSALYFCASSVARGFGANVLTFGAGSRLTVL.

This clonotype appeared many times. The V call is TRBV9, the J call TRBJ2-2; a possible D gene is TRBD2 (5 bases). Germline-derived CDR1 and CDR2 are SGDLS and YYNGEE. CDR3 length: 12 residues. V was trimmed by 3 bases and J by 6 bases, leaving 6 bases between them. CDR3 bases: TGTGCCAGCAGCGGGGGAGCCGGGGAGCTGTTTTTT. Its protein product is CASSGGAGELFF.

The chain links TRBV20-1 to TRBJ2-3; TRBD2 matches 9 bases. V dropped 6 bases and J dropped 5; count of bases not matched to a gene: 12. Germline V CDR1 and CDR2: DFQATT, SNEGSKA (reference sequence). The CDR3 extends over 15 amino acids. The CDR3 is CSAIHSGSLRDTQYF. The CDR3 region has the DNA TGCAGTGCAATACATAGCGGGAGTTTACGAGATACGCAGTATTTT.

The rearrangement joins TRBV7-2 to TRBJ1-5; the match to TRBD1 covers 7 bases. CDR3 length: 13 amino acids. The V gene's germline CDR1 is SGHTA and CDR2 FQGNSA. Germline trimming cut 4 bases from V and 7 bases from J; bases unmatched to any gene: 4. The DNA of the CDR3 is TGTGCCAGCAGCTACGGGACAGACCAGCCCCAGCATTTT. It yields the protein CASSYGTDQPQHF. The full variable domain, its missing parts supplied by reference TRBV7-2 and TRBJ1-5, is GAGVSQSPSNKVTEKGKDVELRCDPISGHTALYWYRQSLGQGLEFLIYFQGNSAPDKSGLPSDRFSAERTGGSVSTLTIQRTQQEDSAVYLCASSYGTDQPQHFGDGTRLSIL.

In this sample, this clonotype turned up many times. The DNA for the CDR3 is TGCAGCGTTGATTTTAGGGGGGAGACCCAGTACTTC. Translated, it gives CSVDFRGETQYF. The chain couples TRBV29-1 to TRBJ2-5, with D tentatively TRBD1 (6 bases). With 3 bases removed from V and 5 bases from J, the gap between germline ends came to 10 bases. Looked up from germline, CDR1 is SQVTM and CDR2 is ANQGSEA. CDR3 length equals 12 residues.

This chain connects TRBV4-3 to TRBJ1-2; D is unclear. Trimming took off 1 base at V and 5 bases at J, with 8 bases between the two ends. CDR1 and CDR2 (germline): LGHNA, YSLEER. The CDR3 consists of 13 residues. The CDR3 loop reads CASSQGQRYGYTF. CDR3 in DNA: TGCGCCAGCAGCCAAGGGCAGAGATATGGCTACACCTTC.

The chain is built from TRBV7-9 and TRBJ2-4; TRBD1 matches at 7 bases. Germline values: CDR1 SEHNR, CDR2 FQNEAQ (reference sequence). The J segment lost 0 bases and the V segment lost 4 bases, leaving 9 bases of the junction unmatched. The CDR3 contains 17 residues. Written as DNA, the CDR3 is TGTGCCAGCAGCTCAGACAGGGCGACGCTAGCCAAAAACATTCAGTACTTC. Its protein is CASSSDRATLAKNIQYF.

The chain employs TRBV4-2 and TRBJ2-1, with 8 positions matching TRBD2. V lost 3 bases to trimming and J lost 4 bases; unmatched junction nucleotides: 8. Germline assignment: CDR1 LGHNA and CDR2 YNFKEQ. This CDR3 contains 16 residues. This CDR3 is CASSHSLAGPYNEQFF. The CDR3 DNA reads TGTGCCAGCAGCCATAGTCTAGCGGGTCCTTACAATGAGCAGTTCTTC.

The table lists this clonotype with a few counts. This chain joins TRBV11-2 and TRBJ2-5; D call uncertain. Between the trimmed V and J ends, which lost 5 bases and 5 bases, there was a span of 15 bases. Per germline, CDR1 SGHAT and CDR2 FQNNGV. The CDR3 sequence is 14 residues long. Here the CDR3 DNA reads TGTGCCAGCAGCCCTCCGGCCCACCCGGAGACCCAGTACTTC. Translated, it gives CASSPPAHPETQYF.

The V gene is TRBV4-1, the J gene TRBJ2-1; D tentatively reads TRBD1 or TRBD2 (6 bases each). V was trimmed by 0 bases and J by 0 bases, leaving 24 bases between them. The CDR3 contains 21 residues. Per the germline V gene, CDR1 is MGHRA and CDR2 is YSYEKL. The DNA for the CDR3 is TGCGCCAGCAGCCAAGATCGGATGGCGACGGGGGCCCACTTCTCCTACAATGAGCAGTTCTTC. Translating gives CASSQDRMATGAHFSYNEQFF.